This TCR beta chain was sequenced in a study of cytomegalovirus exposure and HLA in healthy donors. The study ran its PCR with 60 Vbeta and 13 Jbeta primers. Libraries were prepared by immunoSEQ multiplex PCR; TCRdb keeps only in-frame clonotypes and omits some of them. The repertoire holds about 100,000 clones, roughly 88% seen once, with 1.2% in the top ten. The V segment lost 6 bases and the J segment 4 bases; nucleotides outside the gene matches: 4. This CDR3 is built from 13 residues. Germline assignment: CDR1 MDHEN and CDR2 SYDVKM. About this clone: Its cognate antigen is unknown.

Study results and limitations: A later analysis showed that HLA-associated TCR beta chains had undergone more clonal expansion than equally common others.

The specimen was PBMCs. The chain links TRBV28 to TRBJ2-7; 9 bases map to TRBD1. This TCR came from a woman younger than 30 in good health and CMV-seronegative. Here the CDR3 reads CASSPGQGYEQYF. DNA of the CDR3: TGTGCCAGCAGCCCGGGACAGGGATACGAGCAGTACTTC.